Listed below are T cell receptor beta chains from one sample, sequenced in a study of blood T cell repertoires in COVID-19. The repertoire was sequenced with immunoSEQ multiplex PCR; TCRdb's copy has only in-frame clones and lacks some. This repertoire shows approximately 100,000 clones, roughly 86% found once; its top ten account for roughly 6%. Sample: peripheral blood. Receptor source: a woman in her sixties with acute or convalescent COVID-19. Both conserved end residues are part of each CDR3. A D gene is named only where the DNA matches it firmly.

TRBJ2-2 TRBD2 TRBV5-5 TGTGCCAGCAGCCCAGCTTTGAGAGCGGGAGTGAACGGGGAGCTGTTTTTT CASSPALRAGVNGELFF
TRBJ1-5 TRBD1 TRBV29-1 TGCAGCGTGGGACAGGGCGAGAATCAGCCCCAGCATTTT CSVGQGENQPQHF
TRBJ2-5 - TRBV5-1 TGCGCCAGCAGCTTTGGGGCTGAAGAGACCCAGTACTTC CASSFGAEETQYF
TRBJ2-1 TRBD2 TRBV20-1 TGCAGTGCTAGTATCGGGGGGGGCCGGGTCAGCGAGCAGTTCTTC CSASIGGGRVSEQFF
TRBJ2-5 - TRBV18 TGTGCCAGCTCACCACGGCCGGGAACACAAGAGACCCAGTACTTC CASSPRPGTQETQYF
TRBJ1-3 - TRBV7-9 TGTGCCAGCAGAACAAACCAGGGGACCTCTGGAAACACCATATATTTT CASRTNQGTSGNTIYF
TRBJ1-5 - TRBV2 TGTGCCAGCAAACGGGATGGCAATCAGCCCCAGCATTTT CASKRDGNQPQHF
TRBJ2-1 - TRBV12-5 TGTGCTAGTGGCCAACGGGTACTCAATGAGCAGTTCTTC CASGQRVLNEQFF
TRBJ1-4 - TRBV3-1/TRBV3-2 TGTGCCAGCAGCCTCCCCAGCGGGGTCCCAACTAATGAAAAACTGTTTTTT CASSLPSGVPTNEKLFF
TRBJ2-2 - TRBV10-3 TGTGCCATCAAGGGACACACCAACACCGGGGAGCTGTTTTTT CAIKGHTNTGELFF
TRBJ2-7 TRBD2 TRBV5-1 TGCGCCAGCAGTGGGACTAGTTCTTACGAGCAGTACTTC CASSGTSSYEQYF